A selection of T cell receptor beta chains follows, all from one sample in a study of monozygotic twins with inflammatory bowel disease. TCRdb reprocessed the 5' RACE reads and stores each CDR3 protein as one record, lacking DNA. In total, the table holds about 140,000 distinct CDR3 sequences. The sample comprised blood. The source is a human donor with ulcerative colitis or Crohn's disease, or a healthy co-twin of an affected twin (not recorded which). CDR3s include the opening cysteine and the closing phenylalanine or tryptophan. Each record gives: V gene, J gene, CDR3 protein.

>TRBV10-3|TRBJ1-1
CAISAMGGRNEAFF
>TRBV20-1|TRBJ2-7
CSASTGSGSYEQYF
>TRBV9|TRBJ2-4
CASSTGGGAKNMQYF
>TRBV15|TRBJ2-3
CATSRDQGWGTDTQYF
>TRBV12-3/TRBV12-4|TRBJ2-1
CASSPLGEGMRNEQFF
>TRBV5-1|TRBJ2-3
CASSPGQTTDTQYF
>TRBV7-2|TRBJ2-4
CASSHAGTENIQYF
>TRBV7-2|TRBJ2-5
CASSRRQETQYF
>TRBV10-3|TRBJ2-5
CAIRDRVSQETQYF
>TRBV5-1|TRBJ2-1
CASSSGGLNNEQFF
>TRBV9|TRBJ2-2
CASSVGLGSDRGPGELFF
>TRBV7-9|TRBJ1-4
CASSSLGQKFNEKLFF
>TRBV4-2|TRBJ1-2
CASSRGTIANYGYTF
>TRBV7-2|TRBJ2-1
CASSLGVGGLDEQFF
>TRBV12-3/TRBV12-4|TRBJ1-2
CASSPPQQSFRGYGYTF
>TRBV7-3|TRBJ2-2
CASSLTYSTGELFF
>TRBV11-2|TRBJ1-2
CASSLESFYSDRTNYGYTF
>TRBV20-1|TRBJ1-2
CSLGRGSYGYTF
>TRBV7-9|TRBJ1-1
CASSLVTGRAF
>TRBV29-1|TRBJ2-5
CSVVWSDQETQYF
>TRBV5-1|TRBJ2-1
CASSTSGTSLANEQFF
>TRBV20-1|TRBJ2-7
CSANDRVLSYEQYF
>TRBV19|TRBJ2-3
CASSFGTGDTQYF
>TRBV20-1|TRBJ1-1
CSARGSGATEAFF
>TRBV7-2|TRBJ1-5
CASSSQSVGNQPQHF